This T cell receptor beta chain was identified in a study of cytomegalovirus exposure and HLA in healthy donors (dated by TCRdb to 2016 to 2017). For the wider study: According to a later analysis, one platform produced both the 100 to 150 validation repertoires and the 700 or so repertoires of the first cohort. The aim of the study was to test whether cataloging public T cell receptors could identify signatures of past pathogen exposure. A separate validation cohort of approximately 120 different subjects was used in addition to the roughly 720-subject first cohort. High-throughput TCR immunosequencing, statistical association of individual TCRs with disease status, and machine learning were combined to predict cytomegalovirus infection status.

Concerning this clone itself: There is no known antigen for this receptor. No base-level quality is on record; no much larger clone is a single base apart.

V drops 1 base and J drops 2 bases, leaving 15 bases in between. The germline V gene supplies CDR1 SGHAT and CDR2 FQNNGV. The CDR3 contains 18 residues, cysteine and phenylalanine counted. Only CDR3 DNA is held: 54 bases, read in frame from base 1. Points the paper makes about the study in general: Cytomegalovirus status was reported to be diagnosed by the classifier with high specificity and sensitivity in both the original and validation cohorts. In vitro tests confirmed that a few of the cytomegalovirus-associated TCR beta chains recognize cytomegalovirus antigens. A total of roughly 160 TCR beta chains were listed by the study as associated with cytomegalovirus. The authors suggested that the approach could potentially be extended to other disease states and immunological phenotypes. A later analysis found that TCRs clustered in the first cohort also tended to co-occur in the roughly 120 validation repertoires, with 94% of cluster scores above 0. A later analysis had no HLA typing for the validation cohort, so co-occurrence there was scored across all 130 or so repertoires. While some public TCRs were present in many individuals, most TCR sequences turned up only very rarely across donors.

The donors belonged to the validation cohort of 120 subjects, which was separate from the approximately 610-subject first cohort. Library method: the immunoSEQ multiplex PCR assay. Processing in the source paper ran as follows. A statistical classification framework was built to diagnose cytomegalovirus status from the catalog of TCR beta chain sequences. Not all clones reach the TCRdb copy of this immuneACCESS table, which keeps in-frame sequences only. Checked studies attribute under half of the gap to unresolved V genes and leave the rest unexplained. V, J and clone size derive from that table, while D and trimming were established from the DNA sequence. This sample has some 180,000 clones in its table, and roughly 81% of those were observed once. The top ten hold around 1.3% of the sample.

What was sequenced was PBMCs. The V and J segments used are TRBV11-2 and TRBJ1-6, and possibly TRBD1, on 6 matching bases. This TCR was recovered from a woman in her twenties or thirties in good health and CMV-seronegative. Read as DNA, the sequence is TGTGCCAGCAGCTTAGTTGGGGGCTGGGAAGCCTATAATTCACCCCTCCACTTT. Its coded protein is CASSLVGGWEAYNSPLHF.